What follows are 9 T cell receptor beta chains derived from one specimen sequenced in a study of cytomegalovirus exposure and HLA in healthy donors. This table comes from immunoSEQ multiplex PCR, and its TCRdb copy is limited to in-frame clones, with some not included. The sample has 130,000 to 150,000 clones; about 89% are singletons. Material for sequencing was PBMCs. The receptors originated from a man younger than 30 in good health and CMV-seronegative.

This chain links TRBV7-2 with TRBJ1-4, with 9 bases fitting TRBD1. The CDR3 is 14 amino acids. J was trimmed by 7 bases and V by 4 bases; bases with no gene match: 4. The V gene's germline CDR1 is SGHTA and CDR2 FQGNSA. Here the CDR3 DNA reads TGTGCCAGCAGCTCGGACAGGGGCGGTGAAAAACTGTTTTTT. This codes for CASSSDRGGEKLFF.

The CDR3 region has the DNA TGTGCCAGCACGGAGACAGGGTTGAACACTGAAGCTTTCTTT. It translates to CASTETGLNTEAFF. The gene calls are TRBV5-4 and TRBJ1-1; the match to TRBD1 covers 7 bases. Per the germline V gene, CDR1 is SGHNT and CDR2 is YYREEE (reference sequence). The V gene end was trimmed by 6 bases and the J gene end by 0 bases; junction bases not matched to a gene: 5. CDR3 length equals 14 residues.

The chain combines TRBV6-1 with TRBJ1-5; D is perhaps TRBD1 (5 bases). Germline lookup yields CDR1 MNHNS and CDR2 SASEGT. The CDR3 has 16 residues. Trimming removed 4 bases at V and 6 bases at J, with 19 bases between. Here the CDR3 reads CASSGATSGAGQPQHF. The CDR3 DNA is TGTGCCAGCAGTGGAGCGACGAGCGGGGCGGGTCAGCCCCAGCATTTT.

The chain couples TRBV11-3 to TRBJ2-2, with 7 bases aligning to TRBD2. Per the germline V gene, CDR1 is SGHNT and CDR2 is YENEEA. Trimming at V came to 4 bases and at J to 2 bases, leaving 4 bases not matched to a gene. The CDR3 is 15 amino acids. CDR3 DNA: TGTGCCAGCAGCTCCGGGACTATAAACACCGGGGAGCTGTTTTTT. Translating it yields CASSSGTINTGELFF.

The rearrangement uses TRBV19 and TRBJ2-1; 8 bases fit TRBD2. Germline lookup yields CDR1 LNHDA and CDR2 SQIVND (reference sequence). The V and J ends lost 6 bases and 9 bases, in that order; junction bases with no gene match: 1. This CDR3 has 11 amino acids. The DNA for the CDR3 is TGTGCCAGTAGGGCGGGGGGTGAGCAGTTCTTC. Protein: CASRAGGEQFF. The complete variable domain, with remaining parts taken from reference TRBV19 and TRBJ2-1, reads DGGITQSPKYLFRKEGQNVTLSCEQNLNHDAMYWYRQDPGQGLRLIYYSQIVNDFQKGDIAEGYSVSREKKESFPLTVTSAQKNPTAFYLCASRAGGEQFFGPGTRLTVL.

The chain is built from TRBV6-1 and TRBJ1-5; TRBD1 aligns across 11 bases. V trimming: 2 bases; J trimming: 6 bases; junction bases outside the gene matches: 6. This CDR3 spans 16 amino acids. Germline-derived CDR1 and CDR2 are MNHNS and SASEGT. CDR3 residues: CASSEYWTGGGQPQHF. The CDR3 DNA sequence: TGTGCCAGCAGTGAATATTGGACAGGGGGCGGTCAGCCCCAGCATTTT.

This chain connects TRBV28 to TRBJ2-1; TRBD2 matches 15 bases. V was pared by 6 bases and J by 8 bases, with 8 bases of the junction left unmatched. The germline V gene encodes CDR1 MDHEN and CDR2 SYDVKM. The CDR3 length is 16 residues. The CDR3 loop is CASSSSWTSGRDEQFF. CDR3 DNA: TGTGCCAGCAGCTCCTCCTGGACTAGCGGGAGGGATGAGCAGTTCTTC.

The rearrangement joins TRBV6-5 to TRBJ1-4; a weak D match, TRBD1 (5 bases). Per germline, CDR1 MNHEY and CDR2 SVGAGI. This CDR3 is 15 amino acids long. Between the trimmed V and J ends, which lost 5 bases and 8 bases, there was a span of 18 bases. As DNA, the CDR3 is TGTGCCAGCAGTGGGGACCAGGGACGGGGGGAAAAACTGTTTTTT. Translation gives CASSGDQGRGEKLFF.

V gene TRBV30 combines with J gene TRBJ1-5; tentative D call: TRBD1 (5 bases). The CDR3 covers 14 residues. Germline CDR1 GTSNPN, CDR2 SVGIG (reference sequence). V was shortened by 4 bases and J by 4 bases, with 14 bases between the two germline ends. CDR3 coding DNA: TGTGCCTGGAAAAAGGGGACTGGAAATCAGCCCCAGCATTTT. This translates into CAWKKGTGNQPQHF.